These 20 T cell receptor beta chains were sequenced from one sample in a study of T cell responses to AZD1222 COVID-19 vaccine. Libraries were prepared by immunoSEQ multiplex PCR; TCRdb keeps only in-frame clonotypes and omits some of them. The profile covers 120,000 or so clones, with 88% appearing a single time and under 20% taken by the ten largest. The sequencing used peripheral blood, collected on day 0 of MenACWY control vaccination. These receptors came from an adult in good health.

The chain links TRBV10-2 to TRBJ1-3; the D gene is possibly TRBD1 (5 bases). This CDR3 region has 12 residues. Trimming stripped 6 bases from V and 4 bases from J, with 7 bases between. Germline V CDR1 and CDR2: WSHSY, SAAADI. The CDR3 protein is CASRDNGNTIYF. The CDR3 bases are TGCGCCAGCAGGGACAACGGAAACACCATATATTTT.

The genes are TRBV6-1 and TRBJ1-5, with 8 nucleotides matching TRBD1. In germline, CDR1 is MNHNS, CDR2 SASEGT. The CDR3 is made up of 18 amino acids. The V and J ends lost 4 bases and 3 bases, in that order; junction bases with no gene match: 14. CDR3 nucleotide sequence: TGTGCCAGCAGTGTCCCCCCCGGCAGGGGGCTTGACAATCAGCCCCAGCATTTT. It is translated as CASSVPPGRGLDNQPQHF.

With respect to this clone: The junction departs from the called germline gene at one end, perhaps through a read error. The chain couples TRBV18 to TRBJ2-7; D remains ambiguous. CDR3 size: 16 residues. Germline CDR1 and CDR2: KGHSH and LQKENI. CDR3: CASSPHPRAPSYEQYF. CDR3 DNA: TGTGCCAGCTCGCCACACCCCCGGGCCCCCTCCTACGAGCAGTACTTC.

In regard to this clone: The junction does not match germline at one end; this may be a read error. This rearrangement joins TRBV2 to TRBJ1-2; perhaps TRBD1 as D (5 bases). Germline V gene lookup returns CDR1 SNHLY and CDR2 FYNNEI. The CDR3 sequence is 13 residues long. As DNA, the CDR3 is TGTGCCAGCAGTGGAGGGGCGGGTGTAGGCTACACCTTT. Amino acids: CASSGGAGVGYTF.

CDR3 sequence (DNA): TGTGCCTGGAGATTCAGGGGCTCCTATAATTCACCCCTCCACTTT. It specifies CAWRFRGSYNSPLHF. The gene calls are TRBV30 and TRBJ1-6, with a possible D match to TRBD1 (6 bases). Germline V gene data show CDR1 as GTSNPN and CDR2 as SVGIG (reference sequence). V dropped 3 bases and J dropped 0 bases, with 9 bases sitting between them. This CDR3 region has 15 residues.

The CDR3 is CASDLGRGQPQHF. In DNA, the CDR3 is TGTGCCAGCGATTTGGGCAGGGGTCAGCCCCAGCATTTT. The gene calls are TRBV2 and TRBJ1-5; tentative D call: TRBD1 (6 bases). Trimming stripped 8 bases from V and 6 bases from J, with 14 bases between. This CDR3 has 13 amino acids. Germline V gene sequence: CDR1 SNHLY, CDR2 FYNNEI.

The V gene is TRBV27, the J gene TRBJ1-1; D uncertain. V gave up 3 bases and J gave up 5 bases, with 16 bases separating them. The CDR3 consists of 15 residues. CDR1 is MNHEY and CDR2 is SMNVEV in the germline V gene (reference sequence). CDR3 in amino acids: CASSFGKGRWTEAFF. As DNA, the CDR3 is TGTGCCAGCAGTTTTGGGAAAGGAAGGTGGACTGAAGCTTTCTTT.

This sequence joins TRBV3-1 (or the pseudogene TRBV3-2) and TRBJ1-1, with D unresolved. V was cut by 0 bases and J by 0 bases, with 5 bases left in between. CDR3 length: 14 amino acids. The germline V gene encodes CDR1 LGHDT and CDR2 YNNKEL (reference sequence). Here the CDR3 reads CASSQDKLNTEAFF. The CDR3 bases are TGTGCCAGCAGCCAAGACAAGCTGAACACTGAAGCTTTCTTT.

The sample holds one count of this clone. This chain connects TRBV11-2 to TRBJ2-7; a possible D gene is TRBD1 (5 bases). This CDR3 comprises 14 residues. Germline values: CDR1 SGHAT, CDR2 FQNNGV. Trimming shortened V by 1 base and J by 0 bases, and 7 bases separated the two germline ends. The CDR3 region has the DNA TGTGCCAGCAGCTTAGTTAGGGGCTCCTACGAGCAGTACTTC. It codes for CASSLVRGSYEQYF.

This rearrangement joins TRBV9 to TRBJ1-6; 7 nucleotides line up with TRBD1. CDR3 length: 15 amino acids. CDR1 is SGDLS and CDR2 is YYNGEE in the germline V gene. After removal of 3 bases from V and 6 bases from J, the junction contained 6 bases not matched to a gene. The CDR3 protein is CASSAHRGTNSPLHF. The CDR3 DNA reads TGTGCCAGCAGCGCCCACAGGGGTACTAATTCACCCCTCCACTTT.

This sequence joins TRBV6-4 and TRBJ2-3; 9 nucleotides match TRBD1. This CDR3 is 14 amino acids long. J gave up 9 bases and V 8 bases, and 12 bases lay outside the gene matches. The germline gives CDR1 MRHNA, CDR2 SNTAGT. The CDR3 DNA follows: TGTGCCAGCTCCCCGAGGGAAGGACAGGGGACGCAGTATTTT. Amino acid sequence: CASSPREGQGTQYF.

As DNA, the CDR3 is TGTGCCAGCAGCTTGTTCGGGGCAGATACGCAGTATTTT. It is translated as CASSLFGADTQYF. The J gene is TRBJ2-3, the V gene TRBV5-8, with D possibly TRBD2 on 5 matching bases. CDR1 is SGHTS, CDR2 YDEGEE, per germline. The V gene lost 1 base and the J gene lost 4 bases, with 7 bases spanning the gap. The CDR3 is 13 amino acids.

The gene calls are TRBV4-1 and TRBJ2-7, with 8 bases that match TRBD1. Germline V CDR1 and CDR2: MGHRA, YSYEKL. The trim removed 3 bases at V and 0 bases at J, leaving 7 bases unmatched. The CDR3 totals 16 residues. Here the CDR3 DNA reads TGCGCCAGCAGCCACAATACAGGGGGAAGCTCCTACGAGCAGTACTTC. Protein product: CASSHNTGGSSYEQYF.

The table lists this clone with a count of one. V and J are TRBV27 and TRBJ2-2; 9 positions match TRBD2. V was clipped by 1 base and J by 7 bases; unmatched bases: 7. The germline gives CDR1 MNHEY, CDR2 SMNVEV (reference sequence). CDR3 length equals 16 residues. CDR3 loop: CASSLFVAGVGGELFF. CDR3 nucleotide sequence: TGTGCCAGCAGTTTATTTGTAGCGGGAGTTGGCGGGGAGCTGTTTTTT.

Here the CDR3 reads CASSHPNPVREQYF. The CDR3 bases are TGTGCCAGCAGCCACCCTAACCCCGTTCGGGAGCAGTACTTC. The genes are TRBV4-2 and TRBJ2-7; D is unclear. The CDR3 is 14 residues long. CDR1 and CDR2 (germline): LGHNA, YNFKEQ. V shed 3 bases and J shed 7 bases, with 16 bases lying between them.

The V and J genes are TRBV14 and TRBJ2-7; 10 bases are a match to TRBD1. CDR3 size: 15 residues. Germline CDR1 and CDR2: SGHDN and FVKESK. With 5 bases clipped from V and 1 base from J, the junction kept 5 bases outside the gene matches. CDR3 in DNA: TGTGCCAGCAGCGCGAGACAGGGGGCTTCCTACGAGCAGTACTTC. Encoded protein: CASSARQGASYEQYF.

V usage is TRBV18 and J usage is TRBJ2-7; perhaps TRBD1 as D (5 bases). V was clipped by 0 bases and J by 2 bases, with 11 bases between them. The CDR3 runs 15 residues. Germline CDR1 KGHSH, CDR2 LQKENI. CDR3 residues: CASSPPTRDPYEQYF. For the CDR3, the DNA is TGTGCCAGCTCACCACCGACCAGGGATCCCTACGAGCAGTACTTC.

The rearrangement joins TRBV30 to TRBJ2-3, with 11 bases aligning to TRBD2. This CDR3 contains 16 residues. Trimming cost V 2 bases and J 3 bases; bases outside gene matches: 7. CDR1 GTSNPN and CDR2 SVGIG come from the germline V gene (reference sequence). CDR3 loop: CAWSQGLAEQTDTQYF. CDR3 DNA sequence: TGTGCCTGGAGTCAGGGACTAGCGGAGCAAACAGATACGCAGTATTTT.

The DNA of the CDR3 is TGTGCCAGCAACCCCCTGGGGGACCTTAGCAATCAGCCCCAGCATTTT. Translation: CASNPLGDLSNQPQHF. The chain combines TRBV5-5 with TRBJ1-5, with a weak D call TRBD1 (5 bases). CDR1 is SGHKS and CDR2 is YYEKEE in the germline V gene (reference sequence). V shed 6 bases and J shed 0 bases, with 16 bases lying between them. This CDR3 has 16 amino acids.

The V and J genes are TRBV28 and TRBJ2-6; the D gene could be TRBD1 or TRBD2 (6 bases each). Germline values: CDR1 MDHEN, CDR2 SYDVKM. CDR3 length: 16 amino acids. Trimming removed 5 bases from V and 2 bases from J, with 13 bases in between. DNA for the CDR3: TGTGCCAGCAGTCAAAGGGGGGTTCCTGGGGCCAACGTCCTGACTTTC. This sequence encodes CASSQRGVPGANVLTF.